This TCR beta chain was captured in a study of preoperative IRX-2 immunotherapy in early breast cancer. The treatment is: preoperative locoregional IRX-2 cytokine immunotherapy. Patients received preoperative, locoregional IRX-2 cytokine immunotherapy in a phase Ib study. CDR1 MNHGY and CDR2 SAAAGT come from the germline V gene. V was pared by 7 bases and J by 1 base, with 16 bases between. The CDR3 has 15 residues. The method was immunoSEQ multiplex PCR; TCRdb's version includes in-frame clones alone and lacks a portion of them. Of fewer than 40,000 clones listed, about 90% were seen once; the top ten hold 1.6%.

This material consisted of tumor tissue, taken after IRX-2 immunotherapy. The clonotype was recovered from a human donor with breast cancer. The chain recombines TRBV6-8 with TRBJ1-2, with D perhaps matching TRBD1 (6 bases). CDR3 coding DNA: TGTGCCAGCACCCACAGGGACCCGGGTAACTATGGCTACACCTTC. Translated, it gives CASTHRDPGNYGYTF.